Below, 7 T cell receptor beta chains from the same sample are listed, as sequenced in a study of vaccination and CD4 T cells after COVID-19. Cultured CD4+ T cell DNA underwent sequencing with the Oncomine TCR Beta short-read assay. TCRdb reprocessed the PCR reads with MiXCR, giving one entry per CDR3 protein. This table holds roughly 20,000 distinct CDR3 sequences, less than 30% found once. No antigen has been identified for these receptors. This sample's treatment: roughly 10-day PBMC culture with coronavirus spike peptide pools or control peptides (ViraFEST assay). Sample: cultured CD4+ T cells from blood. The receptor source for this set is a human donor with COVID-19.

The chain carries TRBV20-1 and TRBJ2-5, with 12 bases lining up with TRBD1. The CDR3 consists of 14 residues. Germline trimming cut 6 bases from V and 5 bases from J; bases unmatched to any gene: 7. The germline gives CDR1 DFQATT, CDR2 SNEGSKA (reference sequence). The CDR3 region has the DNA TGCAGTGCCCCGGGACAGGGGGCGAGGGAGACCCAGTACTTC. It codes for CSAPGQGARETQYF.

The CDR3 loop reads CASSEERGIGEQYF. In DNA, the CDR3 is TGCGCCAGCAGTGAGGAGCGGGGGATCGGCGAGCAGTACTTC. The J gene is TRBJ2-7, the V gene TRBV10-1, with 8 bases lining up with TRBD2. This CDR3 has 14 amino acids. Germline CDR1 is WNHNN and CDR2 is SYGVQD (reference sequence). V gave up 2 bases and J gave up 6 bases; unmatched junction bases: 6.

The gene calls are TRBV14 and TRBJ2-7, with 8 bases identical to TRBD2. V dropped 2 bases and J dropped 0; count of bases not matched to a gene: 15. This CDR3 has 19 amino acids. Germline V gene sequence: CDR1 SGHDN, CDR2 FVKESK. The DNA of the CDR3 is TGTGCCAGCAGCCAATACCCACCCCAACTAGCGGCGAGCTCCTACGAGCAGTACTTC. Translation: CASSQYPPQLAASSYEQYF.

CDR3 sequence: CAWRADRASGELFF. The CDR3 coding sequence is TGTGCCTGGAGGGCGGACAGGGCCTCCGGGGAGCTGTTTTTT. The genes are TRBV30 and TRBJ2-2; 8 bases fit TRBD1. The V and J ends lost 3 bases and 6 bases, in that order; junction bases with no gene match: 6. The length of the CDR3 is 14 residues. The V gene's germline CDR1 is GTSNPN and CDR2 SVGIG (reference sequence).

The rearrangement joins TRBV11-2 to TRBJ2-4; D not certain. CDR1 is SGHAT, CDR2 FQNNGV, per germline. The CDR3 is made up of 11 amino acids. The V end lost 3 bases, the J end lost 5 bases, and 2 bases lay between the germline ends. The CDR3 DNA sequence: TGTGCCAGCAGCTTGGAAAACATTCAGTACTTC. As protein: CASSLENIQYF. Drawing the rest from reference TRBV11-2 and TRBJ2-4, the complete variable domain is EAGVAQSPRYKIIEKRQSVAFWCNPISGHATLYWYQQILGQGPKLLIQFQNNGVVDDSQLPKDRFSAERLKGVDSTLKIQPAKLEDSAVYLCASSLENIQYFGAGTRLSVL.

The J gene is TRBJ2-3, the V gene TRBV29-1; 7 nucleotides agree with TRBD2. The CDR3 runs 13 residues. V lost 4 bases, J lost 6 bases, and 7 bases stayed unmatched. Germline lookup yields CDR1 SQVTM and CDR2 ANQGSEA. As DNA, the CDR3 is TGCAGCGTTGTGGGGGGGGATCGGGATACGCAGTATTTT. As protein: CSVVGGDRDTQYF.

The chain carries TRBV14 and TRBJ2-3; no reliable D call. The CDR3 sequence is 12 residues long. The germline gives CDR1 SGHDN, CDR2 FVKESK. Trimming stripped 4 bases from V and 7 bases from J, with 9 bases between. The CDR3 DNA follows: TGTGCCAGCAGCCCGGAACCATATACGCAGTATTTT. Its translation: CASSPEPYTQYF.